A single sample gave rise to the 5 T cell receptor beta chains below, sequenced in a study of cytomegalovirus exposure and HLA in healthy donors. Primers for the PCR totalled 60 Vbeta and 13 Jbeta. The data were produced by immunoSEQ multiplex PCR, yet TCRdb's version contains in-frame clones alone and is incomplete. The data show nearly 95,000 clones, around 8% seen once. The material sequenced was PBMCs. Source of these receptors: a man in his forties or fifties in good health and CMV-seronegative.

This chain connects TRBV19 to TRBJ2-1, with TRBD1 matching over 8 bases. Trimming at V came to 9 bases and at J to 5 bases, leaving 18 bases not matched to a gene. The CDR3 consists of 17 residues. The germline CDR1 and CDR2 sequences are LNHDA and SQIVND (reference sequence). The CDR3 sequence is CASTPYGTGVFDNEQFF. DNA of the CDR3: TGTGCCAGCACGCCCTATGGGACAGGAGTGTTTGACAATGAGCAGTTCTTC.

The rearrangement uses TRBV11-2 and TRBJ2-5, with D uncertain. The CDR3 runs 13 residues. The V end was cut by 5 bases, the J end by 3 bases, with 10 bases between. Germline V gene data show CDR1 as SGHAT and CDR2 as FQNNGV. The CDR3 DNA is TGTGCCAGCAGCCGGTCACGGGAAGAGACCCAGTACTTC. It encodes CASSRSREETQYF.

The table lists this clone with a few counts. The genes are TRBV5-1 and TRBJ1-1; 9 bases align to TRBD1. The CDR3 length is 16 residues. The trim removed 4 bases at V and 0 bases at J, leaving 7 bases unmatched. CDR1 SGHRS and CDR2 YFSETQ come from the germline V gene. The CDR3 DNA reads as TGCGCCAGCAGCGCGGGACAGGGTACTATGAACACTGAAGCTTTCTTT. Translated, it gives CASSAGQGTMNTEAFF.

The rearrangement links TRBV19 to TRBJ2-5, with TRBD1 matching 7 bases. Per germline, CDR1 LNHDA and CDR2 SQIVND (reference sequence). The CDR3 is made up of 14 amino acids. J gave up 5 bases and V 7 bases, and 10 bases lay outside the gene matches. The CDR3 DNA reads TGTGCCAGTACAACAGGGGCAGCAAGTGAGACCCAGTACTTC. Encoded protein: CASTTGAASETQYF.

The chain joins TRBV14 to TRBJ2-2; a possible D gene is TRBD1 (6 bases). The CDR3 consists of 15 residues. V was cut by 2 bases and J by 7 bases, with 14 bases left in between. The germline CDR1 and CDR2 sequences are SGHDN and FVKESK. CDR3 region: CASSQPGDTYGELFF. CDR3 nucleotides: TGTGCCAGCAGCCAACCCGGGGACACTTACGGGGAGCTGTTTTTT.